One and the same sample provided the 26 T cell receptor beta chains below, sequenced in a study of T cells in Graves' hyperthyroidism and ophthalmopathy (dated by TCRdb to the late 2010s). Library construction relied on multiplex PCR. TCRdb lists the instrument as Illumina HiSeq 2000. TCR beta CDR3 regions were amplified from RNA transcripts. The first round of RT-PCR for the TCR CDR3 was performed with the HTBI primer set and the Qiagen OneStep RT-PCR kit. Starting from the raw public reads, TCRdb applied fastp trimming at Q25, assembled clones with MiXCR and retained in-frame beta chains. Rows with one shared CDR3 protein collapse into an entry with the most common genes and DNA. The sample table contains some 320,000 distinct CDR3 sequences; only one count was recorded for roughly an eighth of them. The ten largest account for 34% of the sample. What was sequenced was blood. These receptors were obtained from a woman aged 40 to 55 with Graves' ophthalmopathy.

This clonotype appeared many times. The chain combines TRBV12-3 or TRBV12-4 with TRBJ2-3; the D gene is possibly TRBD2 (5 bases). The CDR3 consists of 16 residues. Trimming stripped 2 bases from V and 2 bases from J, with 14 bases between. The CDR3 spells CASSLKVGSFTDTQYF. Written as DNA, the CDR3 is TGTGCCAGCAGTTTAAAGGTGGGGAGCTTCACAGATACGCAGTATTTT.

The chain combines TRBV30 with TRBJ1-6, with D possibly TRBD1 on 5 matching bases. The CDR3 is made up of 13 amino acids. Germline loops: CDR1 GTSNPN, CDR2 SVGIG (reference sequence). Deletions cut 4 bases from V and 7 bases from J, with 11 bases between. The CDR3 sequence is CAWNTGGNSPLHF. The CDR3 DNA reads as TGTGCCTGGAACACAGGTGGGAATTCACCCCTCCACTTT.

In this sample, this clonotype turned up many times. The V gene is TRBV28, the J gene TRBJ1-1; D is possibly TRBD1 (6 bases). V was pared by 5 bases and J by 11 bases, with 24 bases between. This CDR3 has 15 residues. Germline assignment: CDR1 MDHEN and CDR2 SYDVKM. The CDR3 DNA reads TGTGCCAGCAGTGCGCCGGAGGGGGGTGTAGGGGGGGCTTTCTTT. It encodes CASSAPEGGVGGAFF.

The V and J genes are TRBV12-3 or TRBV12-4 and TRBJ2-7; 9 positions match TRBD2. The CDR3 is 18 residues long. The J segment lost 2 bases and the V segment lost 5 bases, leaving 16 bases of the junction unmatched. The CDR3 DNA is TGTGCCAGCAGTCTGACTAGCGGCGTATACTCTAGTACCTACGAGCAGTACTTC. Residues: CASSLTSGVYSSTYEQYF.

The chain employs TRBV5-1 and TRBJ2-2; the D gene is possibly TRBD2 (6 bases). The germline V gene has CDR1 SGHRS and CDR2 YFSETQ. CDR3 size: 15 residues. V lost 1 base to trimming and J lost 3 bases, with 10 bases between them. CDR3 in amino acids: CASSLLGGDTGELFF. For the CDR3, the DNA is TGCGCCAGCAGCTTGTTGGGGGGAGACACCGGGGAGCTGTTTTTT.

This clonotype turned up a few times. V is TRBV7-2 and J is TRBJ1-3; TRBD1 agrees at 9 bases. Trimming at V came to 5 bases and at J to 1 base, leaving 12 bases not matched to a gene. The CDR3 contains 18 residues. Germline V gene lookup returns CDR1 SGHTA and CDR2 FQGNSA. CDR3 loop: CASSPTRQGVGSGNTIYF. The CDR3 DNA follows: TGTGCCAGCAGCCCCACCCGACAGGGGGTTGGATCTGGAAACACCATATATTTT. The whole variable domain, filled in from reference TRBV7-2 and TRBJ1-3, reads GAGVSQSPSNKVTEKGKDVELRCDPISGHTALYWYRQSLGQGLEFLIYFQGNSAPDKSGLPSDRFSAERTGGSVSTLTIQRTQQEDSAVYLCASSPTRQGVGSGNTIYFGEGSWLTVV.

This clonotype was observed at least ten times. The chain employs TRBV7-9 and TRBJ2-3, with 9 bases that match TRBD1. Germline-derived CDR1 and CDR2 are SEHNR and FQNEAQ (reference sequence). The V segment lost 1 base and the J segment 4 bases; nucleotides outside the gene matches: 3. The CDR3 runs 15 residues. The chain's CDR3 is CASSLGDRGADTQYF. Here the CDR3 DNA reads TGTGCCAGCAGCTTAGGAGACAGGGGGGCAGATACGCAGTATTTT. The whole variable domain, filled in from reference TRBV7-9 and TRBJ2-3, reads DTGVSQNPRHKITKRGQNVTFRCDPISEHNRLYWYRQTLGQGPEFLTYFQNEAQLEKSRLLSDRFSAERPKGSFSTLEIQRTEQGDSAMYLCASSLGDRGADTQYFGPGTRLTVL.

This clonotype was seen at least ten times. V usage is TRBV2 and J usage is TRBJ2-1; TRBD2 matches at 8 bases. Looked up from germline, CDR1 is SNHLY and CDR2 is FYNNEI. The CDR3 loop spans 15 amino acids. V lost 6 bases to trimming and J lost 1 base; unmatched junction nucleotides: 5. CDR3 amino acids: CASRDSGSSYNEQFF. CDR3 DNA: TGTGCCAGCAGAGACAGCGGGAGTTCCTACAATGAGCAGTTCTTC.

The V call is TRBV4-1, the J call TRBJ2-1; 11 bases line up with TRBD1. This CDR3 region has 17 residues. Germline CDR1 MGHRA, CDR2 YSYEKL. V shed 0 bases and J 5 bases; nucleotides not matched to a gene: 6. The CDR3 spells CASSQDPRDRGDNEQFF. Written as DNA, the CDR3 is TGCGCCAGCAGCCAAGATCCCCGGGACAGGGGGGACAATGAGCAGTTCTTC.

In its sample, this clonotype was seen many times. V usage is TRBV27 and J usage is TRBJ1-1; TRBD1 matches 7 bases. The length of the CDR3 is 14 residues. The V and J ends lost 3 bases and 1 base, in that order; junction bases with no gene match: 2. The germline V gene encodes CDR1 MNHEY and CDR2 SMNVEV (reference sequence). CDR3 amino acids: CASSFRGRNTEAFF. In DNA form, the CDR3 reads TGTGCCAGCAGTTTTAGGGGGCGGAACACTGAAGCTTTCTTT.

This clonotype was picked up many times. The rearrangement joins TRBV28 to TRBJ2-1; D unresolved. Germline assignment: CDR1 MDHEN and CDR2 SYDVKM. V was clipped by 8 bases and J by 2 bases, with 13 bases between them. This CDR3 spans 14 amino acids. CDR3 sequence (DNA): TGTGCCAGCGTAAAGGACGGCCCCTACAATGAGCAGTTCTTC. Translating it yields CASVKDGPYNEQFF.

This chain joins TRBV10-2 and TRBJ2-5; 11 bases match TRBD2. Trimming removed 6 bases from V and 1 base from J; junction bases left unmatched: 4. The CDR3 consists of 15 residues. Germline CDR1 reads WSHSY; CDR2 reads SAAADI. The CDR3 DNA reads TGCGCCAGCAGGGATAGCGGGGGGGCCCAAGAGACCCAGTACTTC. Its translation: CASRDSGGAQETQYF.

This clonotype was seen a handful of times. This rearrangement joins TRBV10-3 to TRBJ2-1; weak D call: TRBD1 (5 bases). The germline gives CDR1 ENHRY, CDR2 SYGVKD. Trimming shortened V by 0 bases and J by 4 bases, and 16 bases separated the two germline ends. CDR3 size: 17 residues. CDR3 loop: CAISESMSVREYNEQFF. The CDR3 region has the DNA TGTGCCATCAGTGAGTCGATGAGTGTCAGGGAATACAATGAGCAGTTCTTC.

Concerning this clonotype itself: A read error may produce the germline difference seen at one junction end. The chain has TRBV7-9 and TRBJ2-5, with unresolved D. The CDR3 consists of 15 residues. Germline assignment: CDR1 SEHNR and CDR2 FQNEAQ (reference sequence). The CDR3 protein is CASGPTLPPQETQHF. Written as DNA, the CDR3 is TGTGCCAGCGGCCCAACCCTGCCGCCACAAGAGACCCAGCACTTC.

This chain uses TRBV15 with TRBJ1-1, with a weak D call TRBD1 (5 bases). Trimming removed 3 bases at V and 1 base at J, with 9 bases between. Germline lookup yields CDR1 LNHNV and CDR2 YYDKDF (reference sequence). CDR3 size: 14 residues. The CDR3 reads CATSRHRTNTEAFF. The CDR3 region has the DNA TGTGCCACCAGCAGGCACAGGACGAACACTGAAGCTTTCTTT.

This clonotype was observed a handful of times. Germline is not matched at one junction end, which may reflect a read error. The rearrangement joins TRBV6-1 to TRBJ2-1; 7 bases map to TRBD1. The length of the CDR3 is 16 residues. Germline loops: CDR1 MNHNS, CDR2 SASEGT. CDR3 in amino acids: CASSTQGIPLYTEQFF. The CDR3 nucleotides read TGTGCCAGCAGTACACAGGGGATTCCCCTTTACACTGAGCAGTTCTTC.

This clonotype has just a few counts. This chain joins TRBV7-9 and TRBJ1-3; no clear D gene. Germline V CDR1 and CDR2: SEHNR, FQNEAQ (reference sequence). The germline V and J ends were trimmed by 1 base and 0 bases, with 10 bases remaining between them. The length of the CDR3 is 16 residues. The CDR3, as DNA: TGTGCCAGCAGCTTAGTTCCCCAGGACTCTGGAAACACCATATATTTT. It is translated as CASSLVPQDSGNTIYF.

Details on this clonotype: A much more abundant neighbour one base away suggests this may be a read error. The gene calls are TRBV2 and TRBJ2-7; D perhaps matches TRBD2 (6 bases). The V end was cut by 4 bases, the J end by 3 bases, with 13 bases between. This CDR3 is 14 amino acids long. Germline V CDR1 and CDR2: SNHLY, FYNNEI. The CDR3 nucleotides read TGTGCCAGCAGTGTACCCCCCGGGGGCTACGAGCAGTACTTC. Protein sequence: CASSVPPGGYEQYF.

This clonotype was detected a few times. The rearrangement uses TRBV19 and TRBJ1-1; D not resolved. V lost 8 bases to trimming and J lost 2 bases, with 15 bases between them. The CDR3 runs to 14 residues. Germline V gene data show CDR1 as LNHDA and CDR2 as SQIVND (reference sequence). CDR3 nucleotide sequence: TGTGCCAGTTCAAGCGTGGCGGGAAACACTGAAGCTTTCTTT. The encoded protein is CASSSVAGNTEAFF.

This clonotype appeared once. The CDR3 DNA sequence: TGCGCCAGCGGCCCAGGGCTGAACACTGAAGCTTTCTTT. It translates to CASGPGLNTEAFF. V is TRBV4-1 and J is TRBJ1-1; the D gene is possibly TRBD1 (5 bases). Trimming removed 8 bases at V and 0 bases at J, with 10 bases between. From germline, CDR1 is MGHRA and CDR2 YSYEKL. The CDR3 spans 13 residues.

This clonotype was picked up many times. The V gene is TRBV27, the J gene TRBJ1-6; 10 bases fit TRBD1. Germline CDR1 reads MNHEY; CDR2 reads SMNVEV (reference sequence). This CDR3 spans 15 amino acids. Germline trimming cut 6 bases from V and 10 bases from J; bases unmatched to any gene: 9. The CDR3 nucleotides read TGTGCCAGCAGCCAACGGACAGGGGGAGTCTCACCCCTCCACTTT. Its protein is CASSQRTGGVSPLHF.

This clonotype was counted at least ten times. This chain connects TRBV7-9 to TRBJ2-7; D unclear. The V and J ends lost 5 bases and 0 bases respectively, with 11 bases between them. The CDR3 has 14 amino acids. Germline V gives CDR1 SEHNR, CDR2 FQNEAQ (reference sequence). CDR3 protein: CASSPSYSSYEQYF. In DNA form, the CDR3 reads TGTGCCAGCAGCCCCTCATACAGCTCCTACGAGCAGTACTTC.

This clonotype appeared many times. The chain recombines TRBV6-2 or TRBV6-3 with TRBJ1-5; D remains unclear. V lost 6 bases to trimming and J lost 6 bases, with 9 bases between them. Looked up from germline, CDR1 is MNHEY and CDR2 is SVGEGT. The CDR3 has 12 amino acids. This CDR3 reads CASREPGQPQHF. As DNA, the CDR3 is TGTGCCAGCAGGGAACCGGGTCAGCCCCAGCATTTT.

This clonotype was counted ten times or more. The CDR3 DNA is TGTGCCAGCAGCTTAGATAGGGAGCGTCACTATGGCTACACCTTC. It codes for CASSLDRERHYGYTF. The chain has TRBV11-2 and TRBJ1-2, with no clear D. Germline lookup yields CDR1 SGHAT and CDR2 FQNNGV. CDR3 length: 15 amino acids. V shed 0 bases and J shed 3 bases, with 11 bases lying between them. Supplemented by reference TRBV11-2 and TRBJ1-2, the full variable domain reads EAGVAQSPRYKIIEKRQSVAFWCNPISGHATLYWYQQILGQGPKLLIQFQNNGVVDDSQLPKDRFSAERLKGVDSTLKIQPAKLEDSAVYLCASSLDRERHYGYTFGSGTRLTVV.

This clonotype was found many times. The chain recombines TRBV2 with TRBJ1-1; perhaps TRBD1 as D (6 bases). Trimming cost V 8 bases and J 0 bases, with 13 bases left between them. This CDR3 has 14 amino acids. The germline CDR1 and CDR2 sequences are SNHLY and FYNNEI. The DNA of the CDR3 is TGTGCCAGCGTCTCAGGGGCTATGAACACTGAAGCTTTCTTT. Translation: CASVSGAMNTEAFF.

In this sample, this clonotype turned up many times. V gene TRBV19 combines with J gene TRBJ1-5; no reliable D call. This CDR3 contains 12 residues. Trimming removed 9 bases at V and 1 base at J, with 7 bases between. Germline V gene data show CDR1 as LNHDA and CDR2 as SQIVND (reference sequence). The CDR3: CASSGSNQPQHF. The CDR3 DNA follows: TGTGCCAGCAGTGGGAGCAATCAGCCCCAGCATTTT.